The text below deals with one T cell receptor (beta chain). The target antigen is unknown. PCR primers comprised 60 Vbeta and 13 Jbeta primers. Profiling relied on immunoSEQ multiplex PCR, and the TCRdb table lists in-frame clones only, not all of them. The sample has approximately 160,000 clones; around 80% are singletons. These data come from a study of cytomegalovirus exposure and HLA in healthy donors. V was clipped by 5 bases and J by 13 bases, with 11 bases between them. This CDR3 has 10 residues. Germline lookup yields CDR1 SNHLY and CDR2 FYNNEI. Study-wide results and caveats: Researchers left out some V segments, among them TRBV6-2 and TRBV6-3, as indistinguishable.

The sequence was collected from a woman aged 18-29 years in good health and CMV-seronegative. The source material was PBMCs. This chain connects TRBV2 to TRBJ2-5; D perhaps matches TRBD1 (6 bases). The CDR3: CASSTGSPYF. Here the CDR3 DNA reads TGTGCCAGCAGTACAGGGTCCCCGTACTTC.